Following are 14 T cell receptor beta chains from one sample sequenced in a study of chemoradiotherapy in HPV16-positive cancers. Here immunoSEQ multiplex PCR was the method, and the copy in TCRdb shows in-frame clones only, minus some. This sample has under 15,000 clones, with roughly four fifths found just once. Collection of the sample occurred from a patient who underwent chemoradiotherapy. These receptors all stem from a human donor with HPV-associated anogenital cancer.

Here the CDR3 reads CASSPPMPGDRVFEQFF. CDR3 bases: TGTGCCAGCAGCCCACCCATGCCTGGGGACAGGGTTTTTGAGCAGTTCTTC. The chain employs TRBV7-9 and TRBJ2-1; TRBD1 matches 9 bases. The germline V gene has CDR1 SEHNR and CDR2 FQNEAQ (reference sequence). J gave up 9 bases and V 5 bases, and 17 bases lay outside the gene matches. This CDR3 is 17 amino acids long.

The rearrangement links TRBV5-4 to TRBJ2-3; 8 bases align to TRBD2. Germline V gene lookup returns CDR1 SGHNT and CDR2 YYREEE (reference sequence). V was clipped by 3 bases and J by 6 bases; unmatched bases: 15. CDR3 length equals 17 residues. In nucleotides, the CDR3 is TGTGCCAGCAGCTCCACAATAGGACTAGCTACTTGGGATACGCAGTATTTT. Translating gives CASSSTIGLATWDTQYF.

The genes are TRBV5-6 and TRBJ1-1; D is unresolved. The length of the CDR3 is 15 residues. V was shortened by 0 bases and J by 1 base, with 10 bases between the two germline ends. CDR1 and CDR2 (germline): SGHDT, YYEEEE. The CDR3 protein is CASSLVPEWNTEAFF. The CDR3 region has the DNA TGTGCCAGCAGCTTGGTCCCGGAATGGAACACTGAAGCTTTCTTT.

CDR3 sequence reads: CASSDSTGGGPDTQYF. The CDR3 coding sequence is TGTGCCAGCAGTGACTCGACAGGGGGCGGGCCAGATACGCAGTATTTT. This rearrangement joins TRBV6-4 to TRBJ2-3; 10 nucleotides match TRBD1. The V segment lost 0 bases and the J segment 4 bases; nucleotides outside the gene matches: 4. CDR3 length: 16 residues. Germline values: CDR1 MRHNA, CDR2 SNTAGT.

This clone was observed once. CDR3 in amino acids: CASGPGTGGDTEAFF. In DNA, the CDR3 is TGCGCCAGCGGTCCGGGGACGGGAGGGGACACTGAAGCTTTCTTT. V gene TRBV5-1 combines with J gene TRBJ1-1; TRBD1 is a possible D gene (5 bases). CDR1 SGHRS and CDR2 YFSETQ come from the germline V gene. The CDR3 covers 15 residues. The V end lost 7 bases, the J end lost 3 bases, and 19 bases lay between the germline ends.

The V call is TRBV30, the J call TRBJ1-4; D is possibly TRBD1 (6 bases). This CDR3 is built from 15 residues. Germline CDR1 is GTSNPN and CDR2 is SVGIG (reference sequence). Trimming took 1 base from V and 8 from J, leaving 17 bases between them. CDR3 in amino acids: CAWSAVGKGVEKLFF. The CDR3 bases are TGTGCCTGGAGTGCTGTGGGAAAGGGGGTGGAAAAACTGTTTTTT.

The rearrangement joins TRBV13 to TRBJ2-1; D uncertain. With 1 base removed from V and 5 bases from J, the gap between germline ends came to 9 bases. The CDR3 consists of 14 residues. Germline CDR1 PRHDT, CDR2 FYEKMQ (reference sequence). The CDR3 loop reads CASSLVGRNNEQFF. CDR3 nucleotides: TGTGCCAGCAGCTTAGTGGGCAGGAACAATGAGCAGTTCTTC.

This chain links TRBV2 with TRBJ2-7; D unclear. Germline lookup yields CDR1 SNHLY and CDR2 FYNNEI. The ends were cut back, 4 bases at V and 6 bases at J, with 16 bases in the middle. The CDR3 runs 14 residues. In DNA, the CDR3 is TGTGCCAGCAGTGTTGAAGGCCCCTTGGGCGAGCAGTACTTC. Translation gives CASSVEGPLGEQYF.

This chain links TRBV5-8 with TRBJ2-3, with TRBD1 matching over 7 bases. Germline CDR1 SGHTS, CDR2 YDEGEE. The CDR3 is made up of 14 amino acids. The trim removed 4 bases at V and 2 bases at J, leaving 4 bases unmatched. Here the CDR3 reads CASSRGQITDTQYF. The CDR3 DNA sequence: TGTGCCAGCAGCAGGGGACAGATCACAGATACGCAGTATTTT.

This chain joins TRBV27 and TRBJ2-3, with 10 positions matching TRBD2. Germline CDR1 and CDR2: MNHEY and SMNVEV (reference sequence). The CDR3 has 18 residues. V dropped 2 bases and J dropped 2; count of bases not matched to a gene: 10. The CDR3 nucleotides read TGTGCCAGCAGTTTAGTCCTAGCGGGAGCGATGACCACAGATACGCAGTATTTT. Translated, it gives CASSLVLAGAMTTDTQYF.

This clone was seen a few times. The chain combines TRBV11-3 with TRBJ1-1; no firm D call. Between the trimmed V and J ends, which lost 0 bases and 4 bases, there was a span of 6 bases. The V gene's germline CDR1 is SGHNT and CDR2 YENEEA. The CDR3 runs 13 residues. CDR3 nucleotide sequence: TGTGCCAGCAGCTTAGAAGTCAGCACTGAAGCTTTCTTT. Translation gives CASSLEVSTEAFF.

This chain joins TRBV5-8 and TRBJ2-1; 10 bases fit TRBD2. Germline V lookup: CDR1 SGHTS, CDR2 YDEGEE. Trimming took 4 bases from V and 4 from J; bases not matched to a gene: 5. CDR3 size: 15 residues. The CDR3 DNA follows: TGTGCCAGCAGCCCACTAGCGGGGCAATACAATGAGCAGTTCTTC. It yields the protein CASSPLAGQYNEQFF.

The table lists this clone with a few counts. CDR3 region: CASSPHLTNTGELFF. The DNA for the CDR3 is TGTGCCAGCAGCCCCCACCTAACCAACACCGGGGAGCTGTTTTTT. The chain carries TRBV7-9 and TRBJ2-2; D remains ambiguous. The CDR3 has 15 amino acids. Germline CDR1 reads SEHNR; CDR2 reads FQNEAQ (reference sequence). The V gene lost 5 bases and the J gene lost 2 bases, with 12 bases spanning the gap.

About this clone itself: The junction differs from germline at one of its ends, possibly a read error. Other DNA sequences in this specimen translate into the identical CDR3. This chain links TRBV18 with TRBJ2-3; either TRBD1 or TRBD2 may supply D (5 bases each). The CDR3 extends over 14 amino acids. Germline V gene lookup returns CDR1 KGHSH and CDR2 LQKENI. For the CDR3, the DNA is TGCGCCAGCAAACCAACGAGGGACGAAGATACGCAGTATTTT. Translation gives CASKPTRDEDTQYF. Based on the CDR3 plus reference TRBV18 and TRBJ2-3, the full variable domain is NAGVMQNPRHLVRRRGQEARLRCSPMKGHSHVYWYRQLPEEGLKFMVYLQKENIIDESGMPKERFSAEFPKEGPSILRIQQVVRGDSAAYFCASKPTRDEDTQYFGPGTRLTVL.